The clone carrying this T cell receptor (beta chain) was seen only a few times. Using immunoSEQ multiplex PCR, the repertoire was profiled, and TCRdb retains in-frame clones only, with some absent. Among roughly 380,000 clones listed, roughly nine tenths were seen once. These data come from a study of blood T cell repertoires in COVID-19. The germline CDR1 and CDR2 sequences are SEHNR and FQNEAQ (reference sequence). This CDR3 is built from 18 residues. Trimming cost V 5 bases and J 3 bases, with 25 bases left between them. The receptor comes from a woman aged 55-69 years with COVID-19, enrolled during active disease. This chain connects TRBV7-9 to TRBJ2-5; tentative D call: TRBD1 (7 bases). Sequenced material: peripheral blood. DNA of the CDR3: TGTGCCAGCAGCCCGTACAGGGGAGGATACCTGGTAAAAGAGACCCAGTACTTC. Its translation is CASSPYRGGYLVKETQYF. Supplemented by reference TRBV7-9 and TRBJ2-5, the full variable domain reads DTGVSQNPRHKITKRGQNVTFRCDPISEHNRLYWYRQTLGQGPEFLTYFQNEAQLEKSRLLSDRFSAERPKGSFSTLEIQRTEQGDSAMYLCASSPYRGGYLVKETQYFGPGTRLLVL.